The 18 T cell receptor beta chains given below trace back to one sample, sequenced in a study of blood T cell repertoires in COVID-19. TCRdb keeps only in-frame clones here, not all; method: immunoSEQ multiplex PCR. This table holds 280,000 or so clones, about 83% found once. Sequenced material: PBMCs or T cells enriched from blood (not recorded which). These receptors all stem from a woman aged 40 to 50 who had recovered from COVID-19.

The chain employs TRBV5-1 and TRBJ2-7; tentatively, D is TRBD1 (5 bases). This CDR3 has 13 residues. V lost 2 bases, J lost 5 bases, and 11 bases lay in between. The germline gives CDR1 SGHRS, CDR2 YFSETQ. In DNA, the CDR3 is TGCGCCAGCAGCTTTCGGCAGGGTGACGAGCAGTACTTC. It specifies CASSFRQGDEQYF.

The CDR3 nucleotides read TGTGCCAGCAGCTACGCGGGACAGGGGGCCACTGAAGCTTTCTTT. Its translation: CASSYAGQGATEAFF. The chain recombines TRBV7-9 with TRBJ1-1, with 12 bases fitting TRBD1. This CDR3 contains 15 residues. V lost 4 bases to trimming and J lost 4 bases; unmatched junction nucleotides: 4. Per the germline V gene, CDR1 is SEHNR and CDR2 is FQNEAQ (reference sequence).

The chain has TRBV7-2 and TRBJ1-5; the D gene is possibly TRBD1 (5 bases). The V end lost 1 base, the J end lost 4 bases, and 11 bases lay between the germline ends. This CDR3 region has 15 residues. Germline values: CDR1 SGHTA, CDR2 FQGNSA. The DNA of the CDR3 is TGTGCCAGCAGCTTAGGACAGAGACCTAATCAGCCCCAGCATTTT. Protein sequence: CASSLGQRPNQPQHF.

V gene TRBV19 combines with J gene TRBJ2-1; 9 positions agree with TRBD2. Germline-derived CDR1 and CDR2 are LNHDA and SQIVND (reference sequence). V was clipped by 0 bases and J by 1 base; unmatched bases: 4. This CDR3 contains 17 residues. The CDR3 here is CASSIEAGGISYNEQFF. Written as DNA, the CDR3 is TGTGCCAGTAGTATAGAGGCGGGAGGGATATCCTACAATGAGCAGTTCTTC.

J is TRBJ2-7 and V is TRBV21-1; the tabulated D call, TRBD2, remains unverified against the DNA. TRBV21-1 is a pseudogene segment. The CDR3 runs to 15 residues. The CDR3 nucleotides are TGTGCCAGCAGCCCCCTTCTAGCGGGGAGTTACGAGCAGTACTTC. Amino acids: CASSPLLAGSYEQYF.

The gene calls are TRBV7-9 and TRBJ1-1; weak D call: TRBD1 (5 bases). CDR1 is SEHNR and CDR2 is FQNEAQ in the germline V gene (reference sequence). The CDR3 runs to 14 residues. V was clipped by 1 base and J by 10 bases, with 16 bases between them. CDR3: CASSLVNQGPRAFF. The CDR3 bases are TGTGCCAGCAGCTTAGTTAACCAGGGCCCACGAGCTTTCTTT.

The gene calls are TRBV3-1 (or the pseudogene TRBV3-2) and TRBJ2-1, with 11 positions matching TRBD2. CDR1 is LGHDT, CDR2 YNNKEL, per germline (reference sequence). The CDR3 runs 15 residues. The ends lost 2 bases at V and 9 bases at J; junction bases unmatched: 6. CDR3 bases: TGTGCCAGCAGCCAACTAGCGGGAGGCCATGCTGAGCAGTTCTTC. Amino acid sequence: CASSQLAGGHAEQFF.

The chain recombines TRBV28 with TRBJ2-7; D may be TRBD1 (6 bases). The V and J ends lost 5 bases and 11 bases respectively, with 16 bases between them. CDR1 is MDHEN, CDR2 SYDVKM, per germline. The CDR3 has 12 amino acids. The CDR3 coding sequence is TGTGCCAGCAGTCCCCATCAGGGGAGAAAGTACTTC. It translates to CASSPHQGRKYF.

The rearrangement links TRBV27 to TRBJ2-7; TRBD1 matches 7 bases. The CDR3 contains 14 residues. Trimming took 6 bases from V and 2 from J; bases not matched to a gene: 7. Germline lookup yields CDR1 MNHEY and CDR2 SMNVEV (reference sequence). CDR3 coding DNA: TGTGCCAGCAGCGCCCTCGGGACAGCCTACGAGCAGTACTTC. Protein product: CASSALGTAYEQYF.

The table lists this clone with a count of one. The rearrangement joins TRBV3-1 (or the pseudogene TRBV3-2) to TRBJ2-5; D gene ambiguous. The CDR3 has 15 amino acids. In germline, CDR1 is LGHDT, CDR2 YNNKEL (reference sequence). Deletions cut 0 bases from V and 5 bases from J, with 13 bases between. The CDR3 protein is CASSQDVAARETQYF. CDR3 nucleotides: TGTGCCAGCAGCCAAGATGTTGCGGCTAGGGAGACCCAGTACTTC.

This chain uses TRBV9 with TRBJ2-1; perhaps TRBD2 as D (6 bases). This CDR3 contains 16 residues. In germline, CDR1 is SGDLS, CDR2 YYNGEE. Between the trimmed V and J ends, which lost 0 bases and 12 bases, there was a span of 22 bases. CDR3 in amino acids: CASSVGDWGTPGRQFF. The CDR3 DNA reads as TGTGCCAGCAGCGTAGGGGATTGGGGGACTCCGGGCAGGCAGTTCTTC. Drawing the rest from reference TRBV9 and TRBJ2-1, the complete variable domain is DSGVTQTPKHLITATGQRVTLRCSPRSGDLSVYWYQQSLDQGLQFLIQYYNGEERAKGNILERFSAQQFPDLHSELNLSSLELGDSALYFCASSVGDWGTPGRQFFGPGTRLTVL.

In DNA, the CDR3 is TGCGCCAGCAGCGTGGACAGGTCCGCAGAGACCCAGTACTTC. This codes for CASSVDRSAETQYF. The chain combines TRBV5-1 with TRBJ2-5; 7 bases line up with TRBD1. The V and J ends lost 4 bases and 4 bases, in that order; junction bases with no gene match: 7. The CDR3 loop spans 14 amino acids. Germline V gene lookup returns CDR1 SGHRS and CDR2 YFSETQ.

The chain has TRBV19 and TRBJ1-5; 7 nucleotides align to TRBD1. The CDR3 is made up of 15 amino acids. The V segment lost 3 bases and the J segment 3 bases; nucleotides outside the gene matches: 5. The germline CDR1 and CDR2 sequences are LNHDA and SQIVND (reference sequence). The DNA of the CDR3 is TGTGCCAGTAGTATTTTCAGGGGGGTCAATCAGCCCCAGCATTTT. Residues: CASSIFRGVNQPQHF.

J is TRBJ2-5 and V is TRBV15, with 8 nucleotides matching TRBD1. The CDR3 consists of 16 residues. Germline CDR1 and CDR2: LNHNV and YYDKDF (reference sequence). Trimming took 3 bases from V and 2 from J; bases not matched to a gene: 8. The CDR3 spells CATSSGQGPNQETQYF. In DNA form, the CDR3 reads TGTGCCACCAGCAGCGGACAGGGCCCGAATCAAGAGACCCAGTACTTC.

The chain is built from TRBV6-5 and TRBJ1-4; 9 nucleotides match TRBD1. The J segment lost 7 bases and the V segment lost 8 bases, leaving 11 bases of the junction unmatched. Germline loops: CDR1 MNHEY, CDR2 SVGAGI. The CDR3 length is 15 residues. The CDR3, as DNA: TGTGCCAGCTCGGGACTCACAGGGGGCGTTGAAAAACTGTTTTTT. As protein: CASSGLTGGVEKLFF.

This chain links TRBV19 with TRBJ2-1, with D uncertain. Looked up from germline, CDR1 is LNHDA and CDR2 is SQIVND (reference sequence). CDR3 length: 15 amino acids. V was shortened by 4 bases and J by 0 bases, with 10 bases between the two germline ends. The CDR3 loop is CASSRVADSYNEQFF. CDR3 in DNA: TGTGCCAGTAGTAGAGTAGCAGACTCCTACAATGAGCAGTTCTTC.

V gene TRBV6-2 or TRBV6-3 combines with J gene TRBJ2-6, with a weak D call TRBD1 (5 bases). In germline, CDR1 is MNHEY, CDR2 SVGEGT. V was trimmed by 2 bases and J by 4 bases, leaving 6 bases between them. This CDR3 is 14 amino acids long. The CDR3: CASSYAGGANVLTF. The CDR3 DNA is TGTGCCAGCAGTTACGCAGGGGGGGCCAACGTCCTGACTTTC.

The chain carries TRBV30 and TRBJ2-2; no definite D call. Germline assignment: CDR1 GTSNPN and CDR2 SVGIG (reference sequence). V shed 2 bases and J shed 0 bases, with 13 bases lying between them. The CDR3 loop spans 16 amino acids. The CDR3 sequence: CAWSPPAFANTGELFF. The CDR3 DNA is TGTGCCTGGAGTCCCCCCGCGTTCGCGAACACCGGGGAGCTGTTTTTT.